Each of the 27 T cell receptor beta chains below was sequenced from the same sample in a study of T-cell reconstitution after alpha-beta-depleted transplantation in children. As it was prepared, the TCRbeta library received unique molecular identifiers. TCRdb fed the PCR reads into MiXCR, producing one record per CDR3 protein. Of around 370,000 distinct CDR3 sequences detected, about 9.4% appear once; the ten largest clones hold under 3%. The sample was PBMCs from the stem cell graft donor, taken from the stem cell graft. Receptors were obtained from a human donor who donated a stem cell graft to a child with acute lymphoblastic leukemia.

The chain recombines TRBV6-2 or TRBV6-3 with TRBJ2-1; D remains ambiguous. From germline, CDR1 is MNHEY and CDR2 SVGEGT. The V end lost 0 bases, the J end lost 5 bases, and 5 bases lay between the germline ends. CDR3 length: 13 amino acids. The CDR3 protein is CASSYSLHNEQFF. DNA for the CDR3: TGTGCCAGCAGTTACTCCCTGCACAATGAGCAGTTCTTC.

In DNA form, the CDR3 reads TGCGCCAGCAGCTTGGCTGGACAGTTTTATTCACCCCTCCACTTT. It encodes CASSLAGQFYSPLHF. The genes are TRBV5-1 and TRBJ1-6; TRBD1 might be the D (6 bases). Germline values: CDR1 SGHRS, CDR2 YFSETQ. V shed 0 bases and J shed 8 bases, with 12 bases lying between them. CDR3 length equals 15 residues.

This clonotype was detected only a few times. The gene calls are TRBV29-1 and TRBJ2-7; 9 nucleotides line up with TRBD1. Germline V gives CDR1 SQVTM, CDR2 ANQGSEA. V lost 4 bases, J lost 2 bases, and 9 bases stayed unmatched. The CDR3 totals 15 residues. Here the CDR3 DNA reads TGCAGCGTTGTAACCCAGACAGGGGGGACCTACGAGCAGTACTTC. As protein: CSVVTQTGGTYEQYF.

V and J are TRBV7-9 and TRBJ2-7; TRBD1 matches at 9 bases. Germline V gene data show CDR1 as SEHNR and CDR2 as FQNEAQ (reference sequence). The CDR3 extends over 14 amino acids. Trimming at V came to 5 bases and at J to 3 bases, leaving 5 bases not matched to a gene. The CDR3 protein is CASSLRQGDYEQYF. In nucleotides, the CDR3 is TGTGCCAGCAGCCTCCGACAGGGGGACTACGAGCAGTACTTC.

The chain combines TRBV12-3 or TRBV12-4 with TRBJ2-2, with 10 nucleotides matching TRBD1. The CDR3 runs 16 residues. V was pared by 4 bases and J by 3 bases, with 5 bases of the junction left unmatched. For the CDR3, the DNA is TGTGCCAGCAGTTCGGACAGGGGGATCTACACCGGGGAGCTGTTTTTT. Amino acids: CASSSDRGIYTGELFF.

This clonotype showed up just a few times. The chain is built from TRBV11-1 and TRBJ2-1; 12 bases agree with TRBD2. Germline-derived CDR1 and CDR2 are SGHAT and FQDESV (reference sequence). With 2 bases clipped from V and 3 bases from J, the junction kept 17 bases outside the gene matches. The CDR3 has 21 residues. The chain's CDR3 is CASSLSGSTSGSNNRYNEQFF. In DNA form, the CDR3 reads TGTGCCAGCAGCTTATCGGGGTCGACTAGCGGGAGCAATAATCGCTACAATGAGCAGTTCTTC.

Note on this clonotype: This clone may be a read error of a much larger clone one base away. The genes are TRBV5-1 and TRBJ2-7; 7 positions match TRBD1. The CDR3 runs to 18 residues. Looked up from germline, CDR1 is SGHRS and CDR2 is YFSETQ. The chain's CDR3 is CASSFLLSLRDSPYEKYF. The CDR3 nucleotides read TGCGCCAGCAGCTTCTTACTTAGTCTCCGGGACAGTCCCTACGAGAAGTACTTC.

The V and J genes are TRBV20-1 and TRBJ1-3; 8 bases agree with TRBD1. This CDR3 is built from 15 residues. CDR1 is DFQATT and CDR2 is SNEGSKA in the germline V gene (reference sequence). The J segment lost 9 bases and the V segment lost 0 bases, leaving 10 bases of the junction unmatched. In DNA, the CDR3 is TGCAGTGCTAGAGATCTCCAGGGGGCCCCGAGCACCATATATTTT. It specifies CSARDLQGAPSTIYF.

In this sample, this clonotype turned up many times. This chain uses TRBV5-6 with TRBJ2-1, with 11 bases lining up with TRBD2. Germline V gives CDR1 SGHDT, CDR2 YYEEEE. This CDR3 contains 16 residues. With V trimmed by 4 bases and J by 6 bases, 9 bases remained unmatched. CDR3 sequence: CASSRISGRALNEQFF. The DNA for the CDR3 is TGTGCCAGCAGCAGGATTAGCGGGAGGGCCCTCAATGAGCAGTTCTTC.

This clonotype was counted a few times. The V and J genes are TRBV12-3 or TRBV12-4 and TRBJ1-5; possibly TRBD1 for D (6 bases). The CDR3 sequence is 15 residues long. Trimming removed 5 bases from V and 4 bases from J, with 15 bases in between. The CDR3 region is CASSPVGAINQPQHF. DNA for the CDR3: TGTGCCAGCAGTCCGGTGGGGGCAATAAATCAGCCCCAGCATTTT.

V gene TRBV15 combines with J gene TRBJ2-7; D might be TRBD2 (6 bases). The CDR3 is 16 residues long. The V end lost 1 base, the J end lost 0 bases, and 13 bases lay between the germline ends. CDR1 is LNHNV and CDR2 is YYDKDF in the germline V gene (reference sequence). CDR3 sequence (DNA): TGTGCCACCAGCAGAGGTTTTCTAGCGTACTCCTACGAGCAGTACTTC. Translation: CATSRGFLAYSYEQYF. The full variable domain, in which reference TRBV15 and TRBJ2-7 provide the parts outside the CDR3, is DAMVIQNPRYQVTQFGKPVTLSCSQTLNHNVMYWYQQKSSQAPKLLFHYYDKDFNNEADTPDNFQSRRPNTSFCFLDIRSPGLGDTAMYLCATSRGFLAYSYEQYFGPGTRLTVT.

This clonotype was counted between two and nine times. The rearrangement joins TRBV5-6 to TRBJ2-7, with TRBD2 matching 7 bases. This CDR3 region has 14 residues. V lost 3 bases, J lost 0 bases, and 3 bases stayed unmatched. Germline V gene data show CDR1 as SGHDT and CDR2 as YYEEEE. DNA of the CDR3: TGTGCCAGCAGCTGGCGGGGGAGCTCCTACGAGCAGTACTTC. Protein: CASSWRGSSYEQYF. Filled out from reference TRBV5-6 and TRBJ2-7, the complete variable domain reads DAGVTQSPTHLIKTRGQQVTLRCSPKSGHDTVSWYQQALGQGPQFIFQYYEEEERQRGNFPDRFSGHQFPNYSSELNVNALLLGDSALYLCASSWRGSSYEQYFGPGTRLTVT.

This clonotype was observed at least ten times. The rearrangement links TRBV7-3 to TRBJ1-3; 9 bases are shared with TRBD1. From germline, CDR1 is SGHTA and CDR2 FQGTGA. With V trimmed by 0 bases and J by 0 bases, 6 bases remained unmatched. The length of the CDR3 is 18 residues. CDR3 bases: TGTGCCAGCAGCTTAACCGGAGGGGGACAGGGCTCTGGAAACACCATATATTTT. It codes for CASSLTGGGQGSGNTIYF.

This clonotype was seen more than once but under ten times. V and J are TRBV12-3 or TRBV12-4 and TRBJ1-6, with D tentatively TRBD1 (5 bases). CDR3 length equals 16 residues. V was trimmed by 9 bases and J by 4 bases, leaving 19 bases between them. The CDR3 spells CASSQTPGSYNSPLHF. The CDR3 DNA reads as TGTGCCAGTTCGCAGACCCCAGGGTCTTATAATTCACCCCTCCACTTT.

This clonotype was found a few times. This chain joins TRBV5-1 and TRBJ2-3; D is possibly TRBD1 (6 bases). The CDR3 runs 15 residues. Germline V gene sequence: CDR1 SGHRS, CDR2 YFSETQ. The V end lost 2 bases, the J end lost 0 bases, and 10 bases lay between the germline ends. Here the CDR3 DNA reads TGCGCCAGCAGCTTACAGGGAAAGAGCACAGATACGCAGTATTTT. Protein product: CASSLQGKSTDTQYF. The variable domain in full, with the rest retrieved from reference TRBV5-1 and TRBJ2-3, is KAGVTQTPRYLIKTRGQQVTLSCSPISGHRSVSWYQQTPGQGLQFLFEYFSETQRNKGNFPGRFSGRQFSNSRSEMNVSTLELGDSALYLCASSLQGKSTDTQYFGPGTRLTVL.

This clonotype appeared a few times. In nucleotides, the CDR3 is TGTGCCAGCAGAGTCTCGGCGGGAGACTACAATGAGCAGTTCTTC. Its translation: CASRVSAGDYNEQFF. This rearrangement joins TRBV7-9 to TRBJ2-1, with 7 bases fitting TRBD2. The CDR3 length is 15 residues. With V trimmed by 6 bases and J by 3 bases, 8 bases remained unmatched. Germline values: CDR1 SEHNR, CDR2 FQNEAQ (reference sequence).

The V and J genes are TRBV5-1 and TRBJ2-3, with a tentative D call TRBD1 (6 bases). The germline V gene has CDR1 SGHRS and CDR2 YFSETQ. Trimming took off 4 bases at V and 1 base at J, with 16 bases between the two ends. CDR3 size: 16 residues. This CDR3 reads CASSPGTAGGTDTQYF. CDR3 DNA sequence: TGCGCCAGCAGCCCCGGGACGGCAGGGGGCACAGATACGCAGTATTTT.

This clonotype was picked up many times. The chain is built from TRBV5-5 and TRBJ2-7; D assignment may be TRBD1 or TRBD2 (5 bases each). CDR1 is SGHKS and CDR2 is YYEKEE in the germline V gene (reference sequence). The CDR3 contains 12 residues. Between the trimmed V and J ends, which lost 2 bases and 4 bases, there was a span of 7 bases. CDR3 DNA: TGTGCCAGCAGCTTATGGGGGTACGAGCAGTACTTC. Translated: CASSLWGYEQYF. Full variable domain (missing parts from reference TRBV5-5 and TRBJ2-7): DAGVTQSPTHLIKTRGQQVTLRCSPISGHKSVSWYQQVLGQGPQFIFQYYEKEERGRGNFPDRFSARQFPNYSSELNVNALLLGDSALYLCASSLWGYEQYFGPGTRLTVT.

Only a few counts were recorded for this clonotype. The CDR3 DNA sequence: TGTGCCAGCAGCTTAGTGGGTGGGAGTTTCGGCTACGAGCAGTACTTC. It yields the protein CASSLVGGSFGYEQYF. The chain links TRBV7-9 to TRBJ2-7; D is perhaps TRBD2 (5 bases). Per the germline V gene, CDR1 is SEHNR and CDR2 is FQNEAQ (reference sequence). This CDR3 contains 16 residues. Trimming removed 1 base from V and 3 bases from J, with 16 bases in between.

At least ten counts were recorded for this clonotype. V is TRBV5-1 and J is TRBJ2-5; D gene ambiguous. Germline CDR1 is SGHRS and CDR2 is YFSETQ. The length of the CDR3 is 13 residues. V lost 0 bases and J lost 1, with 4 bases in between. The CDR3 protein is CASSLASQETQYF. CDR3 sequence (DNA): TGCGCCAGCAGCTTGGCCTCCCAAGAGACCCAGTACTTC.

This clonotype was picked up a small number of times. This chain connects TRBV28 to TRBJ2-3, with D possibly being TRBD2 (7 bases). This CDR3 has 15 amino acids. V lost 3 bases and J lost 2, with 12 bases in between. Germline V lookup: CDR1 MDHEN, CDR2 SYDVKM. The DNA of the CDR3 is TGTGCCAGCAGTTTGGGGGGGGCCCTCACAGATACGCAGTATTTT. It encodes CASSLGGALTDTQYF. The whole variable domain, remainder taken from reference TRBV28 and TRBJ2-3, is DVKVTQSSRYLVKRTGEKVFLECVQDMDHENMFWYRQDPGLGLRLIYFSYDVKMKEKGDIPEGYSVSREKKERFSLILESASTNQTSMYLCASSLGGALTDTQYFGPGTRLTVL.

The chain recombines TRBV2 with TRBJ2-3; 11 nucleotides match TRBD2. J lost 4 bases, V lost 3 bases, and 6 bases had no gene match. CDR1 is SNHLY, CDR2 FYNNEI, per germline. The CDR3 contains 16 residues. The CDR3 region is CASSDGASGRSDTQYF. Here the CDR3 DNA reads TGTGCCAGCAGTGACGGGGCTAGCGGGAGGTCAGATACGCAGTATTTT.

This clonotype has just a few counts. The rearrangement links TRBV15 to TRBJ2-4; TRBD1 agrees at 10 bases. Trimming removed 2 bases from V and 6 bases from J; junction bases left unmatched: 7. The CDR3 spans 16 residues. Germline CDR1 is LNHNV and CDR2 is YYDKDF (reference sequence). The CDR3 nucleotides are TGTGCCACCAGCAGACCCGGGACAGGGGCGGGAAACATTCAGTACTTC. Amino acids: CATSRPGTGAGNIQYF.

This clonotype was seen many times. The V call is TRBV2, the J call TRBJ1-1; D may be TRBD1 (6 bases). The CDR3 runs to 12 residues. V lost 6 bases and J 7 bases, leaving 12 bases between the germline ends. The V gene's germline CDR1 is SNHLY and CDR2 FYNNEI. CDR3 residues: CASREGQIEAFF. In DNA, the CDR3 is TGTGCCAGCAGAGAGGGACAAATTGAAGCTTTCTTT.

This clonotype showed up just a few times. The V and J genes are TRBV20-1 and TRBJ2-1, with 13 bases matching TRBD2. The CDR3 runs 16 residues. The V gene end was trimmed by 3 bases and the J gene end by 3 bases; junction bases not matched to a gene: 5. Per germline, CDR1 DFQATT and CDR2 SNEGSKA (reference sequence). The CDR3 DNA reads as TGCAGTGCTAGGACTAGCGGGAGGCCCATCTACAATGAGCAGTTCTTC. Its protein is CSARTSGRPIYNEQFF.

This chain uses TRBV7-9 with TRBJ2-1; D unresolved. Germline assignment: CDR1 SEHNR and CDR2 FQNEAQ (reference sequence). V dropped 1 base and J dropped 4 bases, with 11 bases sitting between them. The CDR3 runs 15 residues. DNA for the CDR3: TGTGCCAGCAGCTTAGTTGCGTTGGTTTACAATGAGCAGTTCTTC. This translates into CASSLVALVYNEQFF.

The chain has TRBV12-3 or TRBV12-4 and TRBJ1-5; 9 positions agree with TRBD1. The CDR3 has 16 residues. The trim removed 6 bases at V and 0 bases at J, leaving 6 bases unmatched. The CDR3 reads CASSTGGQYSNQPQHF. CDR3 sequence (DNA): TGTGCCAGCAGCACAGGGGGCCAGTATAGCAATCAGCCCCAGCATTTT.